The TCR beta chain described here comes from a study of blood T cell repertoires in COVID-19. Study at large: Both acute and convalescent COVID-19 samples were obtained from the United States, Italy and Spain.

Only a few counts were recorded for this clone. Cohort 3 donors were reported recovered after two negative PCRs, clearance, or symptom resolution. Authors' processing steps: The authors estimated nucleated cell counts from reference gene primer amplification. The data were produced by immunoSEQ multiplex PCR, yet TCRdb's version contains in-frame clones alone and is incomplete. The V and J calls and the clone size are those of that table, but D and trimming were determined from the DNA. This sample has about 160,000 clones; 65% to 85% occur once, and the top ten carry 4.5% to 7.5%. Sequenced sample: PBMCs or T cells enriched from blood (not recorded which). The clonotype originates from a middle-aged man who had recovered from COVID-19.

CDR3 bases: TGTGCCAGCAGCCCCCGGGACTATAACACCGGGGAGCTGTTTTTT. Its translation is CASSPRDYNTGELFF. V gene TRBV7-8 combines with J gene TRBJ2-2; 7 nucleotides align to TRBD2. The ends lost 5 bases at V and 2 bases at J; junction bases unmatched: 5. Germline V gene lookup returns CDR1 SGHVS and CDR2 FQNEAQ. This CDR3 is 15 amino acids long.